This paragraph covers one TCR beta chain sequence. Antigen unknown. The data derive from a study of cytomegalovirus exposure and HLA in healthy donors. Overall study findings and caveats: Prior analysis indicated that the majority of TCR beta V segments exhibited productivity approximately 90% or approximately 30% of the time. Accurate prediction of most subjects' HLA-A and HLA-B alleles from TCR beta sequences was reported. Sequence variants that were highly shared formed a cluster that was likely a sequencing artifact. A classifier reportedly called cytomegalovirus status with high sensitivity and specificity.

The CDR3 is 18 residues long. Primers for the PCR totalled 60 Vbeta and 13 Jbeta. Sequencing was performed with immunoSEQ multiplex PCR; in TCRdb, only in-frame clones are kept and a portion is missing. The table includes about 60,000 clones, approximately 80% detected once. The sample was PBMCs. The chain is built from TRBV12-2 and TRBJ1-2; no DNA check was done on the table's D call, TRBD1. TRBV12-2 is a recognized pseudogene. The sequence derives from a female donor in good health and CMV-seronegative. CDR3 bases: TGTGCAAGTCGCTTAGCCGGCCGGGACAGGGGGCGAAACTATGGCTACACCTTC. Its protein product is CASRLAGRDRGRNYGYTF.